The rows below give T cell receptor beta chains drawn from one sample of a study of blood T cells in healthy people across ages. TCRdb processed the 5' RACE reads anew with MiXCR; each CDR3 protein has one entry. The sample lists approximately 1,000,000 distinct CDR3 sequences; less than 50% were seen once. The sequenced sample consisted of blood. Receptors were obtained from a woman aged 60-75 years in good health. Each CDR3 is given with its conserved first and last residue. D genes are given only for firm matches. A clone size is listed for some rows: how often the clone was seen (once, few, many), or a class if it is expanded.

cdr3_aa: CASSPWEGGSGYEQYF
cdr3_nt: TGTGCCAGCAGCCCCTGGGAGGGAGGGTCTGGATATGAGCAGTACTTC
clone_size: -
j_call: TRBJ2-5
v_call: TRBV9
d_call: TRBD2

cdr3_aa: CASSWQGLVMETQYF
cdr3_nt: TGCGCCAGCAGCTGGCAGGGACTAGTAATGGAGACCCAGTACTTC
clone_size: -
j_call: TRBJ2-5
v_call: TRBV5-1
d_call: TRBD2

cdr3_aa: CASSYPADSYEQYF
cdr3_nt: TGTGCCAGCAGTTACCCTGCCGACAGCTACGAGCAGTACTTC
clone_size: -
j_call: TRBJ2-7
v_call: TRBV6-6
d_call: -

cdr3_aa: CASGWKDEQFF
cdr3_nt: TGTGCTAGTGGTTGGAAGGATGAGCAGTTCTTC
clone_size: -
j_call: TRBJ2-1
v_call: TRBV12-5
d_call: -

cdr3_aa: CASSLTRESPSTDTQYF
cdr3_nt: TGTGCCAGCAGCTTAACCCGGGAGAGCCCAAGCACAGATACGCAGTATTTT
clone_size: -
j_call: TRBJ2-3
v_call: TRBV7-9
d_call: -

cdr3_aa: CASRWADNEQFF
cdr3_nt: TGTGCCAGCAGGTGGGCGGATAATGAGCAGTTCTTC
clone_size: -
j_call: TRBJ2-1
v_call: TRBV27
d_call: -

cdr3_aa: CASSPRTTIYNEQFF
cdr3_nt: TGTGCCAGCAGCCCACGGACCACCATCTACAATGAGCAGTTCTTC
clone_size: -
j_call: TRBJ2-1
v_call: TRBV14
d_call: -

cdr3_aa: CSARDQGHTSANEQFF
cdr3_nt: TGCAGTGCTAGAGATCAGGGTCATACCTCCGCCAATGAGCAGTTCTTC
clone_size: few
j_call: TRBJ2-1
v_call: TRBV20-1
d_call: -

cdr3_aa: CAISIQGNQPQHF
cdr3_nt: TGTGCCATCAGCATACAGGGAAACCAGCCCCAGCATTTT
clone_size: few
j_call: TRBJ1-5
v_call: TRBV10-3
d_call: -

cdr3_aa: CASSPPVRSWGTEAFF
cdr3_nt: TGTGCCAGCTCACCACCGGTTCGGTCGTGGGGCACTGAAGCTTTCTTT
clone_size: -
j_call: TRBJ1-1
v_call: TRBV18
d_call: -

cdr3_aa: CASSVEASNNEQFF
cdr3_nt: TGTGCCAGCAGCGTAGAGGCTAGTAACAATGAGCAGTTCTTC
clone_size: -
j_call: TRBJ2-1
v_call: TRBV9
d_call: -

cdr3_aa: CASIDPAGTTTKTGGEETQYF
cdr3_nt: TGTGCCAGCATCGATCCTGCGGGGACGACGACGAAGACAGGGGGAGAAGAGACCCAGTACTTC
clone_size: once
j_call: TRBJ2-5
v_call: TRBV27
d_call: TRBD1

cdr3_aa: CASSDTSGRAYEQFF
cdr3_nt: TGTGCCAGCAGCGACACTAGCGGGAGGGCCTATGAGCAGTTCTTC
clone_size: -
j_call: TRBJ2-1
v_call: TRBV5-6
d_call: TRBD2

cdr3_aa: CASSRISHSNQPQHF
cdr3_nt: TGTGCCAGCAGCCGAATTTCACATAGCAATCAGCCCCAGCATTTT
clone_size: -
j_call: TRBJ1-5
v_call: TRBV7-8
d_call: -